The clone carrying this T cell receptor beta chain has just one count. PCR employed 60 Vbeta and 13 Jbeta primers. The data were produced by immunoSEQ multiplex PCR, yet TCRdb's version contains in-frame clones alone and is incomplete. Of over 150,000 clones detected, roughly 81% appear once; the ten largest clones hold roughly 2.8%. Germline V CDR1 and CDR2: SGHNT, YYREEE (reference sequence). The length of the CDR3 is 16 residues. Unmatched junction bases numbered 8, after V lost 3 bases and J lost 1 base. This sample was included in a study of cytomegalovirus exposure and HLA in healthy donors. Sequenced: PBMCs. V is TRBV5-4 and J is TRBJ2-7; 9 nucleotides align to TRBD2. This sequence was found in a woman in her thirties in good health and CMV-seropositive. CDR3 nucleotide sequence: TGTGCCAGCAGCTCCCGGGGTAGCGGGAGTTCCTACGAGCAGTACTTC. Amino acids: CASSSRGSGSSYEQYF.